This T cell receptor beta chain was recovered during a study of regulatory T cells in long-lasting Graves disease. Time point described: newly diagnosed GD, antithyroid drugs for less than 3 months. Researchers made the TCR library from RNA that was extracted from PBMCs. The germline gives CDR1 MGHRA, CDR2 YSYEKL. CDR3 length equals 18 residues. V was shortened by 6 bases and J by 1 base, with 19 bases between the two germline ends. Arm-PCR of CDR3 regions with iRepertoire HTBI primers generated TCR beta libraries. Using its own MiXCR run on the multiplex PCR reads, TCRdb lists one record per CDR3 protein. The sample lists 350,000 to 550,000 distinct CDR3 sequences; around 14% were seen once. These data were likewise used in another study, on T cells in Graves' hyperthyroidism and ophthalmopathy.

The sequence was collected from a woman aged 25 to 45 with Graves disease. The specimen comprised peripheral blood mononuclear cells (PBMCs), sampled at new diagnosis, from a patient treated with antithyroid drugs. The rearrangement joins TRBV4-1 to TRBJ2-6, with a weak D call TRBD1 (5 bases). The CDR3 region has the DNA TGCGCCAGCAGAAATCCCCCGCACCAGGGATCTGGGGCCAACGTCCTGACTTTC. This gives the protein CASRNPPHQGSGANVLTF.